This TCR beta chain was obtained from a study of T cell responses to AZD1222 COVID-19 vaccine. Sequencing used immunoSEQ multiplex PCR; TCRdb keeps in-frame clones, though not all of them. This table has more than 95,000 clones, just over 85% appearing once. Study conclusions and caveats: Clonal diversity may have been underestimated, and the donors were mostly white British, with more females than males. Spike regions recognized by vaccine-associated CD4 TCRs spanned the protein, led by 160-218 and 743-854.

J was trimmed by 1 base and V by 2 bases; bases with no gene match: 3. This CDR3 has 15 residues. Germline lookup yields CDR1 SGHRS and CDR2 YFSETQ. On this clone: Its antigen remains unknown.

This TCR was recovered from an adult who received the AZD1222 COVID-19 vaccine. The J gene is TRBJ2-3, the V gene TRBV5-1, with 8 bases aligning to TRBD1. Sequenced material: peripheral blood, taken 28 days after the second AZD1222 dose. CDR3 in DNA: TGCGCCAGCAGCTTTCAGGGGGCCCGCACAGATACGCAGTATTTT. It yields the protein CASSFQGARTDTQYF.